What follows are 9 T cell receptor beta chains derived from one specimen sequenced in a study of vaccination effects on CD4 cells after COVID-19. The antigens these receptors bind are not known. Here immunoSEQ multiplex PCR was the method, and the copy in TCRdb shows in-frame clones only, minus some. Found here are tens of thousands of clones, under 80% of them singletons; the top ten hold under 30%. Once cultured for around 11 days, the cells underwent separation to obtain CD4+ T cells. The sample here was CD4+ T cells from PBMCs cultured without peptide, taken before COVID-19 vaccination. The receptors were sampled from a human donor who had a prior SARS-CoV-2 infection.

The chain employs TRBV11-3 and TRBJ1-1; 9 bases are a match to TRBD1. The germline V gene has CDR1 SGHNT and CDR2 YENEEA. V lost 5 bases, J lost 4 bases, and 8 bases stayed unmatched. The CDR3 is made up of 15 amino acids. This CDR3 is CASSPGQGLGTEAFF. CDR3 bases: TGTGCCAGCAGCCCGGGACAGGGTTTAGGCACTGAAGCTTTCTTT.

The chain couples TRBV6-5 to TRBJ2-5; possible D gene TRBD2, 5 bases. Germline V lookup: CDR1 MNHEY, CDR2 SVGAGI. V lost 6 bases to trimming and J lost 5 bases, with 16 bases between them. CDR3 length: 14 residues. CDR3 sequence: CASRRASFLETQYF. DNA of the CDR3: TGTGCCAGCAGGCGGGCCTCATTTCTTGAGACCCAGTACTTC.

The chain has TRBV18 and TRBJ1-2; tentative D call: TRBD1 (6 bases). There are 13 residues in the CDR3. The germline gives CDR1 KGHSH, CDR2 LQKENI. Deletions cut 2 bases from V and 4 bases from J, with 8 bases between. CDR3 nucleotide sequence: TGTGCCAGCTCACCAGGACAGCCCTATGGCTACACCTTC. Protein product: CASSPGQPYGYTF.

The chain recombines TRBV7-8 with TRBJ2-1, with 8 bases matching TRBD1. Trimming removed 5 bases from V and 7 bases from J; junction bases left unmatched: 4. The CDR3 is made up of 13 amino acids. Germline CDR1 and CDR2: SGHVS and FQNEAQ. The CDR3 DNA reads TGTGCCAGCAGCCCGACAGGGGTAAATGAGCAGTTCTTC. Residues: CASSPTGVNEQFF.

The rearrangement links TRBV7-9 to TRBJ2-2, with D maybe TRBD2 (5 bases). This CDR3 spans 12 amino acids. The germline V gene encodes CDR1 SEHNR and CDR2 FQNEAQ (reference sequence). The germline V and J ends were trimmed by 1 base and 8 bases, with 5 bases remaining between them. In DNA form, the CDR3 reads TGTGCCAGCAGCTTAGGGACTGGGGAGCTGTTTTTT. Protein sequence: CASSLGTGELFF. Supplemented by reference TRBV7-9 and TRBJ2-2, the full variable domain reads DTGVSQNPRHKITKRGQNVTFRCDPISEHNRLYWYRQTLGQGPEFLTYFQNEAQLEKSRLLSDRFSAERPKGSFSTLEIQRTEQGDSAMYLCASSLGTGELFFGEGSRLTVL.

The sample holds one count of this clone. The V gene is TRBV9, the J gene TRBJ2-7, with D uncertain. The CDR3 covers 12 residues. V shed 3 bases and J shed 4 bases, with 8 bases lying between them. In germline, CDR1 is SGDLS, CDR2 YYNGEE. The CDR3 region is CASSEMDYEQYF. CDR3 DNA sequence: TGTGCCAGCAGCGAAATGGATTACGAGCAGTACTTC.

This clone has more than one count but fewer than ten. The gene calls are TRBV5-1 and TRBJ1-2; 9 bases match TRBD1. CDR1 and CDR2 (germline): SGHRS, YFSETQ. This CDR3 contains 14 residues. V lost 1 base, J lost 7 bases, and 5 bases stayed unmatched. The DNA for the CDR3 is TGCGCCAGCAGCTTGCCACAGGGGGCAGGTGGCTACACCTTC. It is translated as CASSLPQGAGGYTF.

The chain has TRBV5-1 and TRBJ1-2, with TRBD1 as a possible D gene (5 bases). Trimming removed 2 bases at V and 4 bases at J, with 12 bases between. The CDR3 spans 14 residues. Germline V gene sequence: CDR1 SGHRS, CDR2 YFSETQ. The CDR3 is CASSFSGTVYGYTF. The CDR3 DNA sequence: TGCGCCAGCAGCTTTTCCGGGACCGTCTATGGCTACACCTTC.

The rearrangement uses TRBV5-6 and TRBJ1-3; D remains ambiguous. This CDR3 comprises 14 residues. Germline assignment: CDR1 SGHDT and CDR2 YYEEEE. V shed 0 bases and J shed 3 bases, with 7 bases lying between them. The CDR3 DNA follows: TGTGCCAGCAGCTTGGGCGTAGGTGGAAACACCATATATTTT. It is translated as CASSLGVGGNTIYF.